The 5 T cell receptor beta chains reported below all come from one sample, sequenced in a study of cytomegalovirus exposure and HLA in healthy donors. Using immunoSEQ multiplex PCR, the repertoire was profiled, and TCRdb retains in-frame clones only, with some absent. The table records more than 85,000 clones, around 89% of them present only once. Sequencing was performed on PBMCs. The source of these receptors is a woman aged 30 to 39 in good health and CMV-seropositive.

The rearrangement joins TRBV5-1 to TRBJ2-5; weak D call: TRBD2 (5 bases). The CDR3 runs to 14 residues. Germline assignment: CDR1 SGHRS and CDR2 YFSETQ. The ends were cut back, 0 bases at V and 5 bases at J, with 11 bases in the middle. The CDR3 DNA follows: TGCGCCAGCAGCTTGGGAGCAGCGGATGAGACCCAGTACTTC. It is translated as CASSLGAADETQYF.

The rearrangement joins TRBV5-1 to TRBJ1-4, with 8 bases that match TRBD1. Germline V CDR1 and CDR2: SGHRS, YFSETQ. Trimming cost V 4 bases and J 5 bases; bases outside gene matches: 4. This CDR3 comprises 14 residues. The CDR3 DNA reads TGCGCCAGCAGCGCGGGACAGGCCAATGAAAAACTGTTTTTT. It is translated as CASSAGQANEKLFF.

CDR3 sequence: CATSEDRGLGGYTF. CDR3 DNA: TGTGCCACCTCGGAGGACAGGGGGCTGGGTGGCTACACCTTC. The V gene is TRBV15, the J gene TRBJ1-2; 11 bases map to TRBD1. CDR3 length equals 14 residues. With 8 bases clipped from V and 7 bases from J, the junction kept 9 bases outside the gene matches. Germline CDR1 reads LNHNV; CDR2 reads YYDKDF (reference sequence).

This chain links TRBV6-1 with TRBJ1-3; 7 bases align to TRBD1. This CDR3 spans 14 amino acids. After removal of 6 bases from V and 4 bases from J, the junction contained 6 bases not matched to a gene. Germline CDR1 reads MNHNS; CDR2 reads SASEGT. CDR3 in amino acids: CASRLTGTGNTIYF. The CDR3 DNA reads as TGTGCCAGCAGATTGACAGGGACGGGAAACACCATATATTTT.

The chain is built from TRBV18 and TRBJ1-5; 7 nucleotides agree with TRBD1. With V trimmed by 1 base and J by 7 bases, 4 bases remained unmatched. This CDR3 has 14 residues. Per the germline V gene, CDR1 is KGHSH and CDR2 is LQKENI. CDR3 nucleotides: TGTGCCAGCTCACCACAGACAGGGAGGCAGCCCCAGCATTTT. Its protein is CASSPQTGRQPQHF.